This T cell receptor beta chain was recovered during a study of tumor-infiltrating lymphocytes in primary liver carcinoma. CDR1 is LGHDT and CDR2 is YNNKEL in the germline V gene (reference sequence). V was shortened by 5 bases and J by 5 bases, with 15 bases between the two germline ends. The CDR3 covers 14 residues. It was from about 19-30 mg of unsorted bulk tissue that RNA and DNA were co-extracted. cDNA specific to TCR beta was made from 500 ng of total RNA, with a constant-region primer employed for priming. Nested multiplex PCR, run for three rounds with slightly modified ARM-PCR, yielded TCR beta libraries. With TRBV1-TRBV30 forward primers and a C-beta reverse primer, the first two PCR rounds were run for roughly 10 cycles each. TCRdb ran MiXCR on the multiplex PCR reads and lists one entry per CDR3 protein. The sample records tens of thousands of distinct CDR3 sequences, 70% to 85% being singletons.

Sequencing was performed on liver tumor tissue from sampling region 2. Subset denoted: tumor region T2, inferior pole. The receptor was isolated from a man between 35 and 55 years old with primary liver carcinoma and hepatitis B virus infection. This rearrangement joins TRBV3-1 to TRBJ1-1; D perhaps matches TRBD1 (5 bases). CDR3 DNA: TGTGCCAGCAGCTTCGTGCAGGGTAGTACTGAAGCTTTCTTT. Translating it yields CASSFVQGSTEAFF.